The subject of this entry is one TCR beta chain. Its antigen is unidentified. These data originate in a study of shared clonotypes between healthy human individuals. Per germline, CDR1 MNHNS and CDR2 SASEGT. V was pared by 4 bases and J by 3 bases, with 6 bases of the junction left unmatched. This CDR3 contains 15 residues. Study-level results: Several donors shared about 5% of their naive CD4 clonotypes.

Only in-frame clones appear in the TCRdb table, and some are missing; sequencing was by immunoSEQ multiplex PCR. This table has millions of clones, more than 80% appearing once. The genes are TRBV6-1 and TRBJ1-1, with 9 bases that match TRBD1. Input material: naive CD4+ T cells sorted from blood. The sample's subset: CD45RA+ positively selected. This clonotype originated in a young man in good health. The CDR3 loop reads CASSVQGAPYTEAFF. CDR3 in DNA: TGTGCCAGCAGTGTACAGGGGGCTCCCTACACTGAAGCTTTCTTT.